This T cell receptor beta chain was documented in a study of cytomegalovirus exposure and HLA in healthy donors. CDR3 length equals 13 residues. Trimming cost V 2 bases and J 6 bases, with 8 bases left between them. The germline V gene has CDR1 MNHEY and CDR2 SVGAGI. Primers included in the PCR were 60 Vbeta and 13 Jbeta primers. The method was immunoSEQ multiplex PCR; TCRdb's version includes in-frame clones alone and lacks a portion of them. The sample lists about 140,000 clones; about three quarters were seen once. Source material: PBMCs. The chain is built from TRBV6-5 and TRBJ1-5; perhaps TRBD1 as D (5 bases). The TCR was taken from a man aged 35-49 years in good health and CMV-seropositive. The CDR3 loop reads CASSYDGGQPQHF. Written as DNA, the CDR3 is TGTGCCAGCAGTTACGACGGGGGTCAGCCCCAGCATTTT.